This T cell receptor beta chain appears in the sequencing data of a study of metastatic and nonmetastatic thyroid tumors. Overall study context: Malignant thyroid and benign thyroid patients provided blood and tumor or nodule tissue whose repertoires were compared.

None of the patients had undergone any treatment ahead of thyroid surgery. Via MiXCR, TCRdb re-called the PCR reads. This sample has tens of thousands of clones, with about 20% found just once. By its share, this clone is medium-sized. No antigen is known for it. Regarding the study as a whole: The study reportedly found significantly higher TCR beta diversity in malignant thyroid tumors than benign nodules, in blood and tumor.

Sample: blood. The TCR sequence derives from a female donor with papillary thyroid cancer or a benign thyroid nodule (not recorded which). Some clones in this sample may be carry-over from other donors' samples.

The CDR3 sequence: CSARSTGDRTDTQYF. The DNA for the CDR3 is TGCAGTGCTAGGAGTACAGGGGACCGCACAGATACGCAGTATTTT. This rearrangement joins TRBV20-1 to TRBJ2-3; 7 positions agree with TRBD1. Germline values: CDR1 DFQATT, CDR2 SNEGSKA (reference sequence). This CDR3 contains 15 residues. The ends lost 3 bases at V and 1 base at J; junction bases unmatched: 7.